These 12 T cell receptor beta chains came from one sample sequenced in a study of T-cell memory formation after mild COVID-19. TCRdb fed the 5' RACE reads into MiXCR, producing one record per CDR3 protein. The sample has about 88,000 distinct CDR3 sequences, 20% to 30% seen once. Sequenced sample: PBMCs or a T cell subset sorted from them (not recorded which). Receptors were obtained from a man between 18 and 29 years old who had mild COVID-19 (a few samples of this study predate the infection). Cell type and time point are not known.

The genes are TRBV7-6 and TRBJ2-5; weak D call: TRBD1 (6 bases). The CDR3 totals 16 residues. Looked up from germline, CDR1 is SGHVS and CDR2 is FNYEAQ. Trimming removed 1 base from V and 1 base from J, with 13 bases in between. CDR3 bases: TGTGCCAGCAGCTTAGGCCCAACAGGGACCCAAGAGACCCAGTACTTC. As protein: CASSLGPTGTQETQYF. Based on the CDR3 plus reference TRBV7-6 and TRBJ2-5, the full variable domain is GAGVSQSPRYKVTKRGQDVALRCDPISGHVSLYWYRQALGQGPEFLTYFNYEAQQDKSGLPNDRFSAERPEGSISTLTIQRTEQRDSAMYRCASSLGPTGTQETQYFGPGTRLLVL.

The chain joins TRBV29-1 to TRBJ2-1; TRBD2 matches at 7 bases. CDR3 length: 11 residues. Germline V CDR1 and CDR2: SQVTM, ANQGSEA. Trimming took 7 bases from V and 8 from J; bases not matched to a gene: 5. This CDR3 is CSGWGGDEQFF. The DNA for the CDR3 is TGCAGCGGCTGGGGGGGGGATGAGCAGTTCTTC.

The chain combines TRBV12-3 or TRBV12-4 with TRBJ2-4, with TRBD1 as a possible D gene (5 bases). The V end was cut by 6 bases, the J end by 7 bases, with 10 bases between. This CDR3 spans 12 amino acids. The CDR3 DNA reads TGTGCCAGCAGGTCAGGGCGGAACATTCAGTACTTC. As protein: CASRSGRNIQYF.

The rearrangement joins TRBV28 to TRBJ2-1; possible D gene TRBD1, 6 bases. This CDR3 spans 16 amino acids. Deletions cut 6 bases from V and 6 bases from J, with 21 bases between. The germline V gene encodes CDR1 MDHEN and CDR2 SYDVKM. The CDR3 reads CASSPLAGEIFNEQFF. The CDR3 DNA reads as TGTGCCAGCAGCCCCCTGGCAGGGGAAATTTTCAATGAGCAGTTCTTC.

This clonotype was seen a handful of times. V gene TRBV19 combines with J gene TRBJ2-1; 8 bases are shared with TRBD1. This CDR3 is built from 14 residues. The V gene end was trimmed by 6 bases and the J gene end by 6 bases; junction bases not matched to a gene: 7. Germline V gene lookup returns CDR1 LNHDA and CDR2 SQIVND (reference sequence). CDR3 loop: CASRRTGSGNEQFF. The CDR3 DNA follows: TGTGCCAGTAGAAGGACAGGGTCTGGCAATGAGCAGTTCTTC.

The rearrangement links TRBV20-1 to TRBJ2-5; 11 positions agree with TRBD2. V lost 3 bases and J lost 7; bases outside the gene matches: 10. In germline, CDR1 is DFQATT, CDR2 SNEGSKA (reference sequence). CDR3 length: 15 residues. The CDR3 sequence: CSASPSSGGPSTQYF. The CDR3 DNA reads TGCAGTGCTAGCCCTTCTAGCGGGGGGCCATCGACCCAGTACTTC.

This rearrangement joins TRBV29-1 to TRBJ1-2, with 8 bases aligning to TRBD1. Per germline, CDR1 SQVTM and CDR2 ANQGSEA. Losses at the gene ends were 3 bases for V and 0 bases for J; bases not matched to a gene: 9. The CDR3 runs 16 residues. CDR3 residues: CSVEGPAGGPNYGYTF. CDR3 nucleotide sequence: TGCAGCGTTGAGGGTCCAGCAGGGGGCCCTAACTATGGCTACACCTTC. Supplemented by reference TRBV29-1 and TRBJ1-2, the full variable domain reads SAVISQKPSRDICQRGTSLTIQCQVDSQVTMMFWYRQQPGQSLTLIATANQGSEATYESGFVIDKFPISRPNLTFSTLTVSNMSPEDSSIYLCSVEGPAGGPNYGYTFGSGTRLTVV.

This clonotype was counted only a few times. The V gene is TRBV5-6, the J gene TRBJ1-2; the D gene is possibly TRBD1 (5 bases). V was clipped by 4 bases and J by 5 bases, with 15 bases between them. This CDR3 region has 14 residues. The germline V gene has CDR1 SGHDT and CDR2 YYEEEE. CDR3 sequence (DNA): TGTGCCAGCAGCGACGCAGGGAGGACTTATGGCTACACCTTC. Its translation is CASSDAGRTYGYTF.

This clonotype was seen a handful of times. The chain carries TRBV18 and TRBJ1-5; a possible D gene is TRBD1 (5 bases). Looked up from germline, CDR1 is KGHSH and CDR2 is LQKENI. CDR3 length: 15 amino acids. V shed 3 bases and J shed 3 bases, with 12 bases lying between them. Here the CDR3 reads CASSPGGGANQPQHF. CDR3 sequence (DNA): TGTGCCAGCTCACCGGGTGGAGGGGCCAATCAGCCCCAGCATTTT.

This clonotype was counted only a few times. V gene TRBV11-3 combines with J gene TRBJ2-1; weak D call: TRBD2 (5 bases). CDR1 is SGHNT, CDR2 YENEEA, per germline. This CDR3 has 13 residues. Trimming shortened V by 5 bases and J by 10 bases, and 15 bases separated the two germline ends. CDR3 sequence: CASSTAEGREQFF. CDR3 coding DNA: TGTGCCAGCAGCACTGCCGAGGGCAGGGAGCAGTTCTTC.

The rearrangement uses TRBV5-1 and TRBJ1-6; D not certain. V shed 0 bases and J shed 0 bases, with 7 bases lying between them. Germline assignment: CDR1 SGHRS and CDR2 YFSETQ. The CDR3 covers 16 residues. CDR3 protein: CASSLVGSSYNSPLHF. CDR3 bases: TGCGCCAGCAGCTTGGTCGGGAGCTCCTATAATTCACCCCTCCACTTT.

V gene TRBV4-1 combines with J gene TRBJ2-7; D perhaps matches TRBD2 (6 bases). CDR3 size: 15 residues. Germline CDR1 and CDR2: MGHRA and YSYEKL. Trimming pared 1 base from V and 1 base from J, leaving 11 bases between. The CDR3 nucleotides are TGCGCCAGCAGCCAAGGGGAGGATGGGTCCTACGAGCAGTACGTC. As protein: CASSQGEDGSYEQYV.